This TCR beta chain appears in the sequencing data of a study of CD8 T cells in ankylosing spondylitis. CDR1 is LNHNV, CDR2 YYDKDF, per germline (reference sequence). The CDR3 runs to 15 residues. The V gene lost 0 bases and the J gene lost 6 bases, with 11 bases spanning the gap. The sample holds a few counts of this clonotype. Its antigen is undetermined. Construction of TCR beta libraries was performed using quantitative 5'-RACE with molecular barcodes. TCRdb passed the 5' RACE reads through MiXCR, listing each CDR3 protein once. Here the sample spans fewer than 500,000 distinct CDR3 sequences, about 24% being singletons. Study observations and caveats: Clones linked to disease, bearing a CD8+ phenotype, were relatively rare in peripheral blood. Clones tied to disease were said to be significantly enriched in matched ankylosing spondylitis synovial fluid. Reactive arthritis synovial fluid and blood were previously reported to contain some motif variants. Seven to nine highly homologous variants formed a TCR beta motif that appeared characteristic of ankylosing spondylitis blood.

Sequencing was carried out using blood, either unsorted or a sorted T cell fraction (not recorded which). The V and J genes are TRBV15 and TRBJ1-4; D is uncertain. This TCR was recovered from a male donor with ankylosing spondylitis. The CDR3 loop is CATSRDPMGDEKLFF. In DNA, the CDR3 is TGTGCCACCAGCAGAGATCCTATGGGAGATGAAAAACTGTTTTTT.